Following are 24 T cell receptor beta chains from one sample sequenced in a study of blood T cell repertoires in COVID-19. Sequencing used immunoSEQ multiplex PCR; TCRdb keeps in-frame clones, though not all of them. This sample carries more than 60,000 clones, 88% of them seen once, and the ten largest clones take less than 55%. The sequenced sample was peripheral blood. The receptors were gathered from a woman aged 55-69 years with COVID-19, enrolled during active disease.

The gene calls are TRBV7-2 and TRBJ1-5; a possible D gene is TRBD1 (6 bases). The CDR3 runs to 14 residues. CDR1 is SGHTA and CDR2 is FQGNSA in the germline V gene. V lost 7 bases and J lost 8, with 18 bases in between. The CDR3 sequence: CASTQGQPGEPQHF. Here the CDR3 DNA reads TGTGCCAGCACCCAGGGGCAGCCCGGGGAGCCCCAGCATTTT.

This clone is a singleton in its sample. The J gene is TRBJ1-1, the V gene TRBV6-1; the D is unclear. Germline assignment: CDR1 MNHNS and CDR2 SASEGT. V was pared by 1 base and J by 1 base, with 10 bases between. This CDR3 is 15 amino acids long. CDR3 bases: TGTGCCAGCAGTGAAGGTACACCGTCGAACACTGAAGCTTTCTTT. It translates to CASSEGTPSNTEAFF.

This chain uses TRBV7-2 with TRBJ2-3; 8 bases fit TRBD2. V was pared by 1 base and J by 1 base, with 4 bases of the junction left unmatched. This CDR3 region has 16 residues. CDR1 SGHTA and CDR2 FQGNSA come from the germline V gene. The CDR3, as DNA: TGTGCCAGCAGCTTAGTAGCGGGAAGCGGCACAGATACGCAGTATTTT. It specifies CASSLVAGSGTDTQYF.

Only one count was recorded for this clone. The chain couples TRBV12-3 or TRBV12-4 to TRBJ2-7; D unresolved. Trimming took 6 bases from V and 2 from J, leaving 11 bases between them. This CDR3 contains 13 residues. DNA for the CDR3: TGTGCCAGCAGCTCCGACAAGCCCTACGAGCAGTACTTC. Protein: CASSSDKPYEQYF.

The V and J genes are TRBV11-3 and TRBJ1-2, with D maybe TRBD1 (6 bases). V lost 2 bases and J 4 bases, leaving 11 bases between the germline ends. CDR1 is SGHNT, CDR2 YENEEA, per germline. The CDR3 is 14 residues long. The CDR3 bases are TGTGCCAGCAGCTTACGGGGGGCTAGCTATGGCTACACCTTC. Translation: CASSLRGASYGYTF.

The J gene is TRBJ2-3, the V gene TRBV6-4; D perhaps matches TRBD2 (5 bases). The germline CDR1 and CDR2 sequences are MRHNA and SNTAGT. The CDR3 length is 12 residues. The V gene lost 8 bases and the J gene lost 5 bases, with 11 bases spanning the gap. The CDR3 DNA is TGTGCCAGCCCACGGGGAGAAGATACGCAGTATTTT. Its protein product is CASPRGEDTQYF.

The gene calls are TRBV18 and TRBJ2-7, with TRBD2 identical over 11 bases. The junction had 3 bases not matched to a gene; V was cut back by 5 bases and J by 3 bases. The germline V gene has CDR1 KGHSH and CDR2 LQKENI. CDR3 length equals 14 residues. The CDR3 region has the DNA TGTGCCAGCTCAACGGGACTAGCGGACTACGAGCAGTACTTC. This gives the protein CASSTGLADYEQYF.

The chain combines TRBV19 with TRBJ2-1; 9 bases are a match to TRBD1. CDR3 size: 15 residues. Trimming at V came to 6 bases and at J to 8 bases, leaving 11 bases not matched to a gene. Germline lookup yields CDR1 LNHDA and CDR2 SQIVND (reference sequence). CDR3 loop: CASRPGGTGLDEQFF. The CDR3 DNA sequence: TGTGCCAGTAGACCCGGGGGGACAGGGTTGGATGAGCAGTTCTTC. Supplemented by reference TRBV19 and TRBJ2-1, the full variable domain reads DGGITQSPKYLFRKEGQNVTLSCEQNLNHDAMYWYRQDPGQGLRLIYYSQIVNDFQKGDIAEGYSVSREKKESFPLTVTSAQKNPTAFYLCASRPGGTGLDEQFFGPGTRLTVL.

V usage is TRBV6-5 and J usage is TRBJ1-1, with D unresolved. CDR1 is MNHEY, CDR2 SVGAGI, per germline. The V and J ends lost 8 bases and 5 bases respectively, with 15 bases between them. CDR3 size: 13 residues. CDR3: CASRKGRGTEAFF. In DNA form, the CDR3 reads TGTGCCAGCCGGAAAGGGCGCGGGACTGAAGCTTTCTTT.

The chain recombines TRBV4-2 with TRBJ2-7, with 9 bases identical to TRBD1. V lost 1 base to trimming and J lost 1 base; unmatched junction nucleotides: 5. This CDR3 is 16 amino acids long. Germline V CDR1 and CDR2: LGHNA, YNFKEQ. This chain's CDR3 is CASSQAGTGNSYEQYF. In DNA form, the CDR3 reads TGTGCCAGCAGCCAAGCCGGGACAGGGAATTCCTACGAGCAGTACTTC.

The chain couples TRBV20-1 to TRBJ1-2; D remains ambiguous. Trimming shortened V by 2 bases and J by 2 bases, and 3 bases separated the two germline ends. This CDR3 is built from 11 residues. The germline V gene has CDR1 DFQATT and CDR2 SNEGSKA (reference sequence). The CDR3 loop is CSARQNYGYTF. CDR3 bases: TGCAGTGCTAGACAGAACTATGGCTACACCTTC.

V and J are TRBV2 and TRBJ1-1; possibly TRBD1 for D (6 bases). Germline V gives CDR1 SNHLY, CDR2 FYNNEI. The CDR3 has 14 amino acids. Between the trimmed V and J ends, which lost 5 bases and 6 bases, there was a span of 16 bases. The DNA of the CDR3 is TGTGCCAGCAGTTTCACTCTGACAGGATCTGAAGCTTTCTTT. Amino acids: CASSFTLTGSEAFF.

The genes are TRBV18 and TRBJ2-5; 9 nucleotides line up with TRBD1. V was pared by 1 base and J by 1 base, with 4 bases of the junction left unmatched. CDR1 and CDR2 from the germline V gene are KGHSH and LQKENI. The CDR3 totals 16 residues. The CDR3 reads CASSPRTGAPQETQYF. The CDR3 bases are TGTGCCAGCTCACCACGGACAGGGGCTCCCCAAGAGACCCAGTACTTC.

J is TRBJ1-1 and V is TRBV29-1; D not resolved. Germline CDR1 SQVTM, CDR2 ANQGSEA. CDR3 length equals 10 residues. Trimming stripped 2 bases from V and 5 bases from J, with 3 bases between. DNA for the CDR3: TGCAGCGTTGAACAGACTGAAGCTTTCTTT. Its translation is CSVEQTEAFF. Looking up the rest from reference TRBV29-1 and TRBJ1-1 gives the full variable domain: SAVISQKPSRDICQRGTSLTIQCQVDSQVTMMFWYRQQPGQSLTLIATANQGSEATYESGFVIDKFPISRPNLTFSTLTVSNMSPEDSSIYLCSVEQTEAFFGQGTRLTVV.

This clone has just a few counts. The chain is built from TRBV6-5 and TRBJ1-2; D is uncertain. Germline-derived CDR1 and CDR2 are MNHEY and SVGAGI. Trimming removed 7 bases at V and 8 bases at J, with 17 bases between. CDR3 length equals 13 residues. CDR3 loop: CASTSERMGGYTF. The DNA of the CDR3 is TGTGCCAGCACCTCGGAGCGGATGGGGGGCTACACCTTC.

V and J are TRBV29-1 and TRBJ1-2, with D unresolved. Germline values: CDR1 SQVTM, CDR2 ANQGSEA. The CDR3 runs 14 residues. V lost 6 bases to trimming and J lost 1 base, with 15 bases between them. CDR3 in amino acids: CSVLRGGGNYGYTF. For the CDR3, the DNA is TGCAGCGTCCTGCGGGGAGGCGGTAACTATGGCTACACCTTC.

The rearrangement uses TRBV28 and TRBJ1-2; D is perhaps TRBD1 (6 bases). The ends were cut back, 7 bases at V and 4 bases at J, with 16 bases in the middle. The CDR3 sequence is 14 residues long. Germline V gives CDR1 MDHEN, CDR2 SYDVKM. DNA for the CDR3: TGTGCCAGCACCCAGGGGCAAGGGATCTATGGCTACACCTTC. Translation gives CASTQGQGIYGYTF.

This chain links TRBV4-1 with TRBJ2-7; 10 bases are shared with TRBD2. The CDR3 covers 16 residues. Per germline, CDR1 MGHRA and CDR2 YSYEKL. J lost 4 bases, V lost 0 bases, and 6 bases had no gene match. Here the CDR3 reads CASSQEGLAGEYEQYF. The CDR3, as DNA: TGCGCCAGCAGCCAAGAGGGCCTAGCGGGGGAATACGAGCAGTACTTC.

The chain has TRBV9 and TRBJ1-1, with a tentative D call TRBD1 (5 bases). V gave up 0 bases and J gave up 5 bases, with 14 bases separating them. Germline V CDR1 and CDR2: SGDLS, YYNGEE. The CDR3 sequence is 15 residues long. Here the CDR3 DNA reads TGTGCCAGCAGCGTAGGCGGGGGGGTCGGAACTGAAGCTTTCTTT. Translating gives CASSVGGGVGTEAFF.

CDR3 loop: CASSLGSATNEKLFF. The CDR3 bases are TGTGCCAGCAGCTTAGGGAGCGCAACTAATGAAAAACTGTTTTTT. The rearrangement joins TRBV7-2 to TRBJ1-4; no clear D. The CDR3 loop spans 15 amino acids. Germline V gene sequence: CDR1 SGHTA, CDR2 FQGNSA. V lost 1 base to trimming and J lost 0 bases, with 6 bases between them.

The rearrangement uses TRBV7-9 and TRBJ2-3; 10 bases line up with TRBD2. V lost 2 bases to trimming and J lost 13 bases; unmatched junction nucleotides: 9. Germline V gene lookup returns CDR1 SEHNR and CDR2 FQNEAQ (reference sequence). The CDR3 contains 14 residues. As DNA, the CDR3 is TGTGCCAGCAGCTTAAGGCTAGCGGGAGAAGGAAAGTATTTT. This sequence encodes CASSLRLAGEGKYF.

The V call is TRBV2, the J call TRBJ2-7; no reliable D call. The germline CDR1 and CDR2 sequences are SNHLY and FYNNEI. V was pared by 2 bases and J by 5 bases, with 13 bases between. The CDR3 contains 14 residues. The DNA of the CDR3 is TGTGCCAGCAGTGAACAGGCCTCCCGAGACGAGCAGTACTTC. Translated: CASSEQASRDEQYF.

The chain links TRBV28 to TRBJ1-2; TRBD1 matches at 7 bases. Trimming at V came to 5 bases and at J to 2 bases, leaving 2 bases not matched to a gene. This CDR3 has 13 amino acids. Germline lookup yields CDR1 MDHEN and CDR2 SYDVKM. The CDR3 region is CASSVTGNYGYTF. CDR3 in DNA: TGTGCCAGCAGTGTGACAGGGAACTATGGCTACACCTTC.

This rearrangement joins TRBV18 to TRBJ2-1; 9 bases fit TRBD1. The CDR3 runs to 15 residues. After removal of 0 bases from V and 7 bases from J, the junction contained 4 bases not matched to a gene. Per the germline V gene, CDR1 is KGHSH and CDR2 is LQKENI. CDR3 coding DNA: TGTGCCAGCTCACCACCTGGGACAGGGCGGAATGAGCAGTTCTTC. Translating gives CASSPPGTGRNEQFF.